One and the same sample provided the 18 T cell receptor beta chains below, sequenced in a study of shared clonotypes between healthy human individuals. Data came from immunoSEQ multiplex PCR; TCRdb stores just in-frame clones and leaves some out. This repertoire shows approximately 720,000 clones, 72% found once; its top ten account for under 2%. Sequenced: memory CD4+ T cells sorted from blood. The subset here: CD45RA-negative fraction. The receptors were sampled from a woman in her 30s in good health.

This clone has more than one count but fewer than ten. The chain employs TRBV28 and TRBJ2-5; D could derive from TRBD1 or TRBD2 (5 bases each). The V gene lost 5 bases and the J gene lost 5 bases, with 15 bases spanning the gap. This CDR3 is built from 14 residues. Germline V gene data show CDR1 as MDHEN and CDR2 as SYDVKM. DNA of the CDR3: TGTGCCAGCAGTGGCCCGTGGGGGTACGAGACCCAGTACTTC. Protein product: CASSGPWGYETQYF. The whole variable domain, filled in from reference TRBV28 and TRBJ2-5, reads DVKVTQSSRYLVKRTGEKVFLECVQDMDHENMFWYRQDPGLGLRLIYFSYDVKMKEKGDIPEGYSVSREKKERFSLILESASTNQTSMYLCASSGPWGYETQYFGPGTRLLVL.

The chain recombines TRBV7-2 with TRBJ2-3; tentatively, D is TRBD2 (6 bases). The CDR3 loop spans 17 amino acids. CDR1 and CDR2 from the germline V gene are SGHTA and FQGNSA. V was shortened by 1 base and J by 0 bases, with 14 bases between the two germline ends. The CDR3 region has the DNA TGTGCCAGCAGCTTAGATGGGCTAGCGAGTAGCACAGATACGCAGTATTTT. It yields the protein CASSLDGLASSTDTQYF.

This clone appeared a few times. V is TRBV27 and J is TRBJ2-3, with D unclear. Per germline, CDR1 MNHEY and CDR2 SMNVEV (reference sequence). Between the trimmed V and J ends, which lost 1 base and 6 bases, there was a span of 8 bases. The CDR3 is 13 amino acids. The CDR3 reads CASSLFRLDTQYF. The CDR3 nucleotides read TGTGCCAGCAGTTTATTTCGACTCGATACGCAGTATTTT.

V usage is TRBV2 and J usage is TRBJ1-2; TRBD1 is a possible D gene (5 bases). Germline V CDR1 and CDR2: SNHLY, FYNNEI. The length of the CDR3 is 15 residues. V was cut by 6 bases and J by 7 bases, with 21 bases left in between. This chain's CDR3 is CASRTQGRELSGYTF. The CDR3 bases are TGTGCCAGCAGGACGCAGGGCAGGGAACTATCTGGCTACACCTTC.

The J gene is TRBJ1-4, the V gene TRBV28, with unresolved D. V lost 0 bases to trimming and J lost 1 base, with 12 bases between them. CDR1 is MDHEN, CDR2 SYDVKM, per germline. The CDR3 length is 17 residues. CDR3: CASSLWSVAVTNEKLFF. Written as DNA, the CDR3 is TGTGCCAGCAGTTTATGGTCGGTAGCGGTAACTAATGAAAAACTGTTTTTT.

The gene calls are TRBV9 and TRBJ1-2; tentative D call: TRBD1 (5 bases). V lost 0 bases to trimming and J lost 8 bases, with 17 bases between them. Per the germline V gene, CDR1 is SGDLS and CDR2 is YYNGEE. The CDR3 runs to 15 residues. The CDR3 sequence is CASSVAVQGTLGYTF. CDR3 in DNA: TGTGCCAGCAGCGTAGCCGTTCAGGGAACGTTAGGCTACACCTTC.

Only a few counts were recorded for this clone. The rearrangement uses TRBV28 and TRBJ1-5; D may be TRBD1 (5 bases). Germline V gives CDR1 MDHEN, CDR2 SYDVKM. There are 15 residues in the CDR3. V dropped 6 bases and J dropped 5 bases, with 17 bases sitting between them. The CDR3 loop is CASSAAMGGYQPQHF. The CDR3 DNA sequence: TGTGCCAGCAGCGCTGCGATGGGGGGTTATCAGCCCCAGCATTTT.

The CDR3 DNA reads TGCGCCAGCAGCTTGGCCTGGAGCTCTGGAAACACCATATATTTT. Translation gives CASSLAWSSGNTIYF. V and J are TRBV5-1 and TRBJ1-3, with D unresolved. The CDR3 runs 15 residues. Trimming cost V 0 bases and J 0 bases, with 7 bases left between them. Per germline, CDR1 SGHRS and CDR2 YFSETQ. The full variable domain, rest sourced from reference TRBV5-1 and TRBJ1-3, is KAGVTQTPRYLIKTRGQQVTLSCSPISGHRSVSWYQQTPGQGLQFLFEYFSETQRNKGNFPGRFSGRQFSNSRSEMNVSTLELGDSALYLCASSLAWSSGNTIYFGEGSWLTVV.

Details on this clone: At one end, the junction sequence differs from germline, possibly due to a read error. At the DNA level, this CDR3 is encoded by other sequences in the same sample as well. CDR3 amino acids: CASSIDEGAGTQYF. The DNA of the CDR3 is TGTGCCAGTAGCATAGATGAGGGGGCTGGTACGCAGTATTTT. The V call is TRBV19, the J call TRBJ2-3, with 7 bases lining up with TRBD1. The CDR3 loop spans 14 amino acids. Per the germline V gene, CDR1 is LNHDA and CDR2 is SQIVND (reference sequence).

The chain uses TRBV7-9 and TRBJ2-6; TRBD1 is a possible D gene (5 bases). V shed 6 bases and J shed 2 bases, with 17 bases lying between them. This CDR3 comprises 17 residues. Germline assignment: CDR1 SEHNR and CDR2 FQNEAQ (reference sequence). The CDR3 is CASRSSLGETGANVLTF. For the CDR3, the DNA is TGTGCCAGCAGATCATCCTTAGGGGAAACTGGGGCCAACGTCCTGACTTTC.

The V and J genes are TRBV27 and TRBJ2-2, with 8 nucleotides matching TRBD1. The ends lost 6 bases at V and 5 bases at J; junction bases unmatched: 8. The CDR3 loop spans 15 amino acids. The germline CDR1 and CDR2 sequences are MNHEY and SMNVEV (reference sequence). Here the CDR3 reads CASSPRTGRTGELFF. In DNA form, the CDR3 reads TGTGCCAGCAGCCCCCGGACAGGGAGGACCGGGGAGCTGTTTTTT.

This clone has a single count. This chain joins TRBV5-1 and TRBJ1-2, with D possibly being TRBD1 (6 bases). The CDR3 has 16 amino acids. V lost 4 bases and J 1 base, leaving 17 bases between the germline ends. Germline lookup yields CDR1 SGHRS and CDR2 YFSETQ. The CDR3 is CASSLGGTTLNYGYTF. DNA for the CDR3: TGCGCCAGCAGCCTAGGGGGGACAACCCTTAACTATGGCTACACCTTC. The full variable domain, with the rest looked up from reference TRBV5-1 and TRBJ1-2, is KAGVTQTPRYLIKTRGQQVTLSCSPISGHRSVSWYQQTPGQGLQFLFEYFSETQRNKGNFPGRFSGRQFSNSRSEMNVSTLELGDSALYLCASSLGGTTLNYGYTFGSGTRLTVV.

This clone was seen ten or more times. This rearrangement joins TRBV29-1 to TRBJ2-7, with 9 bases lining up with TRBD1. The CDR3 has 19 residues. Germline assignment: CDR1 SQVTM and CDR2 ANQGSEA. Unmatched junction bases numbered 26, after V lost 6 bases and J lost 5 bases. CDR3 DNA sequence: TGCAGCGTCCTGGGTCCGGGACAGGGTTCGTCTTTCTATATCCACGAGCAGTACTTC. It yields the protein CSVLGPGQGSSFYIHEQYF.

The chain links TRBV4-1 to TRBJ1-4, with 7 nucleotides matching TRBD1. The CDR3 consists of 17 residues. J gave up 8 bases and V 1 base, and 13 bases lay outside the gene matches. From germline, CDR1 is MGHRA and CDR2 YSYEKL. The CDR3 reads CASSQGPERGLKEKLFF. The CDR3 nucleotides read TGCGCCAGCAGCCAAGGGCCGGAGAGGGGGCTCAAGGAAAAACTGTTTTTT.

The chain recombines TRBV5-5 with TRBJ2-2; D could derive from TRBD1 or TRBD2 (5 bases each). With 6 bases removed from V and 6 bases from J, the gap between germline ends came to 15 bases. Germline values: CDR1 SGHKS, CDR2 YYEKEE (reference sequence). CDR3 length: 14 residues. The CDR3 protein is CASTLGVAPGELFF. In DNA, the CDR3 is TGTGCCAGCACCCTGGGGGTAGCCCCCGGGGAGCTGTTTTTT.

The V gene is TRBV19, the J gene TRBJ1-2; D remains ambiguous. The V end was cut by 7 bases, the J end by 3 bases, with 15 bases between. The germline V gene has CDR1 LNHDA and CDR2 SQIVND (reference sequence). The CDR3 loop spans 14 amino acids. The CDR3 DNA reads TGTGCCAGTACCAAGAGTCGGGGAGACTATGGCTACACCTTC. This sequence encodes CASTKSRGDYGYTF.

This clone has a handful of counts. The rearrangement joins TRBV28 to TRBJ1-3, with D unclear. This CDR3 region has 13 residues. V lost 7 bases to trimming and J lost 5 bases, with 12 bases between them. Germline V gene data show CDR1 as MDHEN and CDR2 as SYDVKM. CDR3 loop: CASTPNQRNTIYF. The CDR3 region has the DNA TGTGCCAGCACTCCTAATCAGAGAAACACCATATATTTT.

This sequence joins TRBV9 and TRBJ2-5; TRBD2 might be the D (5 bases). V was clipped by 0 bases and J by 5 bases, with 14 bases between them. This CDR3 contains 15 residues. CDR1 SGDLS and CDR2 YYNGEE come from the germline V gene. CDR3 coding DNA: TGTGCCAGCAGCGTAGATGCGGGTTTGATCGAGACCCAGTACTTC. Translated: CASSVDAGLIETQYF.